This TCR beta chain was found in a study of identical twins. General study results and limits: Cross-sectional statistical analysis was relied on for the conclusions, without the same donors being followed.

A universal primer site came from template switching; cDNA carried unique molecular identifiers. From the 5' RACE reads, TCRdb called clonotypes with MiXCR, one entry per CDR3 protein. The sample contains roughly 230,000 distinct CDR3 sequences, about 9% of which appear only once. With no exceptions, donors were healthy Caucasians. This clonotype was observed many times. Its antigen is as yet unknown. These same data were also listed under a study on yellow fever vaccine responses in identical twins.

This receptor was taken from a woman aged 18-29 years in good health. Material: CD8+ T cells sorted from blood.

DNA of the CDR3: TGTGCCAGCAGTCCTACTAGCGAACCAGCAGATACGCAGTATTTT. Protein sequence: CASSPTSEPADTQYF. The V gene is TRBV12-3 or TRBV12-4, the J gene TRBJ2-3; the match to TRBD2 covers 7 bases. Trimming removed 5 bases from V and 4 bases from J; junction bases left unmatched: 9. The CDR3 covers 15 residues.